Ten or more counts support the clone carrying this TCR beta chain. Diagnoses used clinical symptoms, serum thyroxine and TRAb, thyroid ultrasound and orbital computed tomography. The sample belongs to a study of T cells in Graves' hyperthyroidism and ophthalmopathy. It was RNA transcripts that yielded the amplified TCR beta CDR3 regions. The HTBI primer set was used in a first-round RT-PCR of the TCR CDR3. In TCRdb, the multiplex PCR reads were re-called with MiXCR into one record per CDR3 protein. Here the sample spans more than 300,000 distinct CDR3 sequences, 17% being singletons. CDR3 length: 19 residues. From germline, CDR1 is MGHRA and CDR2 YSYEKL. Losses at the gene ends were 3 bases for V and 4 bases for J; bases not matched to a gene: 13.

The chain uses TRBV4-1 and TRBJ2-2; 11 nucleotides line up with TRBD2. The clonotype was recovered from a woman in her 30s with Graves' hyperthyroidism that later progressed to Graves' ophthalmopathy. Input material: blood. The DNA for the CDR3 is TGCGCCAGCAGCCAGGTAGCGGGAGGGCCGGGGCCGAGCACCGGGGAGCTGTTTTTT. This sequence encodes CASSQVAGGPGPSTGELFF.